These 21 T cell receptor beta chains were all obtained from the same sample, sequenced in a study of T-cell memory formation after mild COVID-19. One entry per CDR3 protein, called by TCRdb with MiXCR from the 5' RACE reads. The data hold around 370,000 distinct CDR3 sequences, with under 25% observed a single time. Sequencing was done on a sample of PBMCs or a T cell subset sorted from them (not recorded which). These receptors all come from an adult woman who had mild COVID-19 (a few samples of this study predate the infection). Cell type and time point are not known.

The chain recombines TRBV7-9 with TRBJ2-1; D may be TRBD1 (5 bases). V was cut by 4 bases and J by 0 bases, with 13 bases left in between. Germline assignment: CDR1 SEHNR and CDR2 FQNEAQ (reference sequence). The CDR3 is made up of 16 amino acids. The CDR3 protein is CASSSRQISSYNEQFF. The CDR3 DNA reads TGTGCCAGCAGCTCTAGACAGATTAGCTCCTACAATGAGCAGTTCTTC.

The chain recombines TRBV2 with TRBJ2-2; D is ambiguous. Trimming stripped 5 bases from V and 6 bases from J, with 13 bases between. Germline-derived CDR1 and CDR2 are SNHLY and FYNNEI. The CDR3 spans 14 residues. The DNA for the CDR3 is TGTGCCAGCAGTCACCTTACCCCCCCCGGGGAGCTGTTTTTT. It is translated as CASSHLTPPGELFF.

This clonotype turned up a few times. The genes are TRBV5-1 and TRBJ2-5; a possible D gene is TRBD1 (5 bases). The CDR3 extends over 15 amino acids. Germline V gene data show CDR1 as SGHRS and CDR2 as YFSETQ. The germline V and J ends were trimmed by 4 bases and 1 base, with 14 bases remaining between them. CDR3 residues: CASSQGVKSQETQYF. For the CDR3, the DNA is TGCGCCAGCAGCCAAGGGGTCAAATCCCAAGAGACCCAGTACTTC.

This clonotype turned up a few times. As DNA, the CDR3 is TGTGCCAGCAGTCCCGACAGGGGGTCTGGAAACACCATATATTTT. This encodes CASSPDRGSGNTIYF. The rearrangement uses TRBV12-3 or TRBV12-4 and TRBJ1-3, with TRBD1 identical over 9 bases. V lost 5 bases to trimming and J lost 1 base; unmatched junction nucleotides: 3. CDR3 size: 15 residues.

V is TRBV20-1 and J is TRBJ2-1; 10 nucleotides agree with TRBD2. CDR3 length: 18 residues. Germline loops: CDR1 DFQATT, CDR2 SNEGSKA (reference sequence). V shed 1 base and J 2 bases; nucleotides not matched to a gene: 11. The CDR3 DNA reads TGCAGTGCTAGAGTTTTAGCGGGAGGCCCACTACCCTACAATGAGCAGTTCTTC. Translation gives CSARVLAGGPLPYNEQFF.

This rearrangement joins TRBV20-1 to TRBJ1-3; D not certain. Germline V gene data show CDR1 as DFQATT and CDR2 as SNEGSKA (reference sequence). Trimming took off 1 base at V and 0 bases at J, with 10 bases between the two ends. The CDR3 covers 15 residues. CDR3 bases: TGCAGTGCTAGAGGGACGGCAAGCTCTGGAAACACCATATATTTT. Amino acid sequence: CSARGTASSGNTIYF.

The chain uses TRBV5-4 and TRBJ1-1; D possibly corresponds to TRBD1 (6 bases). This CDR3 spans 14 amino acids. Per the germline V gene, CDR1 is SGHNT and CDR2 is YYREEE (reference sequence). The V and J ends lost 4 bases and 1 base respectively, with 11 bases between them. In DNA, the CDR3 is TGTGCCAGCAGCGCGGACAGACGGAACACTGAAGCTTTCTTT. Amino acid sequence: CASSADRRNTEAFF.

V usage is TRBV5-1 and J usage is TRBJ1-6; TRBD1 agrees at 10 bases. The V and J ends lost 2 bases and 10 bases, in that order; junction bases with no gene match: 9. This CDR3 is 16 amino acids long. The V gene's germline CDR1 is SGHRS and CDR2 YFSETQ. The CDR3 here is CASSFVPGQGLSPLHF. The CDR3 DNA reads TGCGCCAGCAGCTTTGTTCCGGGACAGGGGTTATCACCCCTCCACTTT. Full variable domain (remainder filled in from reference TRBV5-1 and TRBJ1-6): KAGVTQTPRYLIKTRGQQVTLSCSPISGHRSVSWYQQTPGQGLQFLFEYFSETQRNKGNFPGRFSGRQFSNSRSEMNVSTLELGDSALYLCASSFVPGQGLSPLHFGNGTRLTVT.

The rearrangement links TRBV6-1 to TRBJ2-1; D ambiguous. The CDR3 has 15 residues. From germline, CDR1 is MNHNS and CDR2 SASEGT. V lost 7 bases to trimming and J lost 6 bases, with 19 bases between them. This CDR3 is CASIYSGLTLNEQFF. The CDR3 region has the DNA TGTGCCAGCATATACTCAGGTTTAACTCTCAATGAGCAGTTCTTC.

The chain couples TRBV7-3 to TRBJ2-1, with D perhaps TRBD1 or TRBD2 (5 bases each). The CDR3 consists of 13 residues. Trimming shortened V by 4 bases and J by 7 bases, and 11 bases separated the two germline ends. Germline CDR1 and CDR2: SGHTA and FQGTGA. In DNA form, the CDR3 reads TGTGCCAGCAGCTCCGGGGACGCTAATGAGCAGTTCTTC. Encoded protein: CASSSGDANEQFF.

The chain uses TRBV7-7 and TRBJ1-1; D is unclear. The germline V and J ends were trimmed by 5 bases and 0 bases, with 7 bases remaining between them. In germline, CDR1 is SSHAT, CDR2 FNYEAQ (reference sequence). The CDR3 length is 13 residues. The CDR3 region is CASSINLNTEAFF. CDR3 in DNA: TGTGCCAGCAGCATAAACCTGAACACTGAAGCTTTCTTT.

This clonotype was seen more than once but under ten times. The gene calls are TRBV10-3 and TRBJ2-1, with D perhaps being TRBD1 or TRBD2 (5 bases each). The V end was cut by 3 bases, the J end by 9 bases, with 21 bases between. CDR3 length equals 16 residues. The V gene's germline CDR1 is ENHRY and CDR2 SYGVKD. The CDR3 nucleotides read TGTGCCATCAGTGAAGCCTGGGACGCACCTAAGGCTGAGCAGTTCTTC. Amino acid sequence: CAISEAWDAPKAEQFF.

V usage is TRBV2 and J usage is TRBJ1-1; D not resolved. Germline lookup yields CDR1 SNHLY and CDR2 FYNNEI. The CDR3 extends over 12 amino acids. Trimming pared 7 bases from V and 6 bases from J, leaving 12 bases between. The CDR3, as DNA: TGTGCCAGCACCGCCGCACCTCCTGAAGCTTTCTTT. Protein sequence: CASTAAPPEAFF.

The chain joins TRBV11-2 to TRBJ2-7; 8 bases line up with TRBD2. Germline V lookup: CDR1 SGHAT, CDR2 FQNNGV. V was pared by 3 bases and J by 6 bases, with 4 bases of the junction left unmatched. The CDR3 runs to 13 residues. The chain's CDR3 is CASSFGRGGEQYF. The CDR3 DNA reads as TGTGCCAGCAGCTTTGGACGGGGGGGCGAGCAGTACTTC. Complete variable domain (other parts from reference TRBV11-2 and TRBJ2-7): EAGVAQSPRYKIIEKRQSVAFWCNPISGHATLYWYQQILGQGPKLLIQFQNNGVVDDSQLPKDRFSAERLKGVDSTLKIQPAKLEDSAVYLCASSFGRGGEQYFGPGTRLTVT.

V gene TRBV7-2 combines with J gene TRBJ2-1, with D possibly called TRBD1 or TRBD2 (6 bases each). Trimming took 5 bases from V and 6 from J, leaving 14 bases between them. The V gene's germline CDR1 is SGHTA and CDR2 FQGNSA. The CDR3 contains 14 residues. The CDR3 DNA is TGTGCCAGCAGCCCCATGTCGGGGGCCAATGAGCAGTTCTTC. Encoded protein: CASSPMSGANEQFF.

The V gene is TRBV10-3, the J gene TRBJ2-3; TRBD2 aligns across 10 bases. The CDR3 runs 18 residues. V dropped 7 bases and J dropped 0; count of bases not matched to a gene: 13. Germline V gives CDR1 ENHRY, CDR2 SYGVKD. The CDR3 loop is CAITTSGEPPLSTDTQYF. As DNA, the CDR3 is TGTGCCATCACCACTAGCGGGGAGCCCCCTCTTAGCACAGATACGCAGTATTTT.

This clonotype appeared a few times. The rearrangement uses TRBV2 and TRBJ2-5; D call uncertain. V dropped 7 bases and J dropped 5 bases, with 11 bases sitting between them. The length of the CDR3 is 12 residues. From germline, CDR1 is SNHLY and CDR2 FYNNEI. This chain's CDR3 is CASTRSRETQYF. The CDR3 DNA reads TGTGCCAGCACCCGAAGTAGGGAGACCCAGTACTTC.

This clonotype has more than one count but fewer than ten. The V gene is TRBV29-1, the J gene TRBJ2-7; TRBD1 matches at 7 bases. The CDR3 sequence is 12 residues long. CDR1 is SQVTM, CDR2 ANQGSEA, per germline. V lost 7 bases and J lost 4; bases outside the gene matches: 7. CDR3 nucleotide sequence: TGCAGCGGAAAGGGGGCTGGGTACGAGCAGTACTTC. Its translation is CSGKGAGYEQYF.

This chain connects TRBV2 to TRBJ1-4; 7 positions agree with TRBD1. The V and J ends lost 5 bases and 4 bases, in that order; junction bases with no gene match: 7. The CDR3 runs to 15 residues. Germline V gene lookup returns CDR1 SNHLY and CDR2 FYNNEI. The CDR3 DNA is TGTGCCAGCAGTCGGACAGGTGCAAATAATGAAAAACTGTTTTTT. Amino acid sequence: CASSRTGANNEKLFF.

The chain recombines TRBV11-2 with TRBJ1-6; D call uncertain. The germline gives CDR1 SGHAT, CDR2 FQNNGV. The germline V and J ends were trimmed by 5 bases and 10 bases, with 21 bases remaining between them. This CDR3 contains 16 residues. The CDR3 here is CASSLLSLALGSPLHF. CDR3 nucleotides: TGTGCCAGCAGCCTTCTCAGTCTAGCCCTAGGGTCACCCCTCCACTTT. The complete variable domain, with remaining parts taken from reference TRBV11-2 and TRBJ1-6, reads EAGVAQSPRYKIIEKRQSVAFWCNPISGHATLYWYQQILGQGPKLLIQFQNNGVVDDSQLPKDRFSAERLKGVDSTLKIQPAKLEDSAVYLCASSLLSLALGSPLHFGNGTRLTVT.

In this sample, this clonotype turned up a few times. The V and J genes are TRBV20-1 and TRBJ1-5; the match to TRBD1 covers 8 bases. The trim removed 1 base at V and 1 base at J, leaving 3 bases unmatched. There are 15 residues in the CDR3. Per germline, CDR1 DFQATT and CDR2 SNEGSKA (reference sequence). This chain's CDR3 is CSARVTGGSNQPQHF. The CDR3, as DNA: TGCAGTGCTAGAGTAACAGGGGGGAGCAATCAGCCCCAGCATTTT.